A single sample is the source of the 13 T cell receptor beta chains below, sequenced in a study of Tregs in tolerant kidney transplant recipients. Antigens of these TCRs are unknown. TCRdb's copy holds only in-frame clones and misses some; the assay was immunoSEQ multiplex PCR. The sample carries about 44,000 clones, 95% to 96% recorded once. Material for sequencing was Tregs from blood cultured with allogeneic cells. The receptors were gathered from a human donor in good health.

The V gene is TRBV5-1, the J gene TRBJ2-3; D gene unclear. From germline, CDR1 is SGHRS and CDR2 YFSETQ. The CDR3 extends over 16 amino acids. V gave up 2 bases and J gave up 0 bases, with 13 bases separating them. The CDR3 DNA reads TGCGCCAGCAGCTTCGGTTTGGGGTCGAGCACAGATACGCAGTATTTT. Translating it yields CASSFGLGSSTDTQYF.

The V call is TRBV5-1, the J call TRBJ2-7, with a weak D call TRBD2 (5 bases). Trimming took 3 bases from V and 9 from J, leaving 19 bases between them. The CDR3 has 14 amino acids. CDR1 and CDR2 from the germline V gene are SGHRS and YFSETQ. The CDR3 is CASSSALGVSWQYF. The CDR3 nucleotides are TGCGCCAGCAGCTCCGCACTGGGAGTCTCTTGGCAGTACTTC.

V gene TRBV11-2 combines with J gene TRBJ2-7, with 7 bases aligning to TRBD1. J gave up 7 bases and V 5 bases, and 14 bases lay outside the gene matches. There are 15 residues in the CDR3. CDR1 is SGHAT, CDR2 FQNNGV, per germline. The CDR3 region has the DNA TGTGCCAGCAGCCCCACAGGGGACACCCTGAGGGAGCAGTACTTC. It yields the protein CASSPTGDTLREQYF.

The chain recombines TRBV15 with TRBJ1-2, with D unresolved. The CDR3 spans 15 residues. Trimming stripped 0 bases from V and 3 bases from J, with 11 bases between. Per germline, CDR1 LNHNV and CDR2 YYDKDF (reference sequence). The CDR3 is CATSRDGGFYYGYTF. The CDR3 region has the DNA TGTGCCACCAGCAGAGATGGAGGCTTCTACTATGGCTACACCTTC.

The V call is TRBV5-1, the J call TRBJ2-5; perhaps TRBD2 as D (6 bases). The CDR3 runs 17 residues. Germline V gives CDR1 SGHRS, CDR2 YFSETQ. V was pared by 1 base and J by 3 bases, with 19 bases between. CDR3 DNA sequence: TGCGCCAGCAGCTTGTTCGGGGGAGTGGGGTTAAAAGAGACCCAGTACTTC. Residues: CASSLFGGVGLKETQYF.

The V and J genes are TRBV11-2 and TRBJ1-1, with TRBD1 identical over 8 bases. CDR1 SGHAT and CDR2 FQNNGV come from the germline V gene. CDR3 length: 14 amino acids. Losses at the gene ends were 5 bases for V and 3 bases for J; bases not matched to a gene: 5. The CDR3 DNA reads TGTGCCAGCAGCCCAACAGGGGGTGACACTGAAGCTTTCTTT. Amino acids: CASSPTGGDTEAFF.

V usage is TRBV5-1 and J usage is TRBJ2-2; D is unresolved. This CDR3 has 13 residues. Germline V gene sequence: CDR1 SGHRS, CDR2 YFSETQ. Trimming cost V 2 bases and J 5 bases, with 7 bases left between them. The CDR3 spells CASSLGPTGELFF. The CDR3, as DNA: TGCGCCAGCAGCTTAGGACCGACCGGGGAGCTGTTTTTT.

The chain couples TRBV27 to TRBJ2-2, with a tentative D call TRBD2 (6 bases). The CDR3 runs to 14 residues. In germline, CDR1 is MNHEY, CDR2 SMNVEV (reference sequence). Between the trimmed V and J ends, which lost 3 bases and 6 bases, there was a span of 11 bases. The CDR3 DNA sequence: TGTGCCAGCAGTTTTAGCGGAGTCTCCGGGGAGCTGTTTTTT. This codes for CASSFSGVSGELFF.

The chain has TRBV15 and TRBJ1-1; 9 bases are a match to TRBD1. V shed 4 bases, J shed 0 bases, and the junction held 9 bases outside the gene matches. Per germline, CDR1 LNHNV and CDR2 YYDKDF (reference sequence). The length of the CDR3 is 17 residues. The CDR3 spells CATSTIGTGNMNTEAFF. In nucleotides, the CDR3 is TGTGCCACCAGCACGATAGGGACAGGGAACATGAACACTGAAGCTTTCTTT.

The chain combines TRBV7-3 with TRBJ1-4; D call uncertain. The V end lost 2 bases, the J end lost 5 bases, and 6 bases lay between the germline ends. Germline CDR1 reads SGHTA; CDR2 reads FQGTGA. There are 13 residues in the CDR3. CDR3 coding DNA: TGTGCCAGCAGCTTAGCACCCAATGAAAAACTGTTTTTT. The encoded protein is CASSLAPNEKLFF.

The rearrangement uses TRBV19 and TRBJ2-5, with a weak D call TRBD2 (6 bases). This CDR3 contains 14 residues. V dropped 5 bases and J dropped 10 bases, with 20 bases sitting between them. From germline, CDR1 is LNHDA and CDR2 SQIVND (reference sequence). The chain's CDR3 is CASSRLGWGEDQYF. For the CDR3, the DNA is TGTGCCAGTAGTCGGCTTGGGTGGGGGGAAGACCAGTACTTC.

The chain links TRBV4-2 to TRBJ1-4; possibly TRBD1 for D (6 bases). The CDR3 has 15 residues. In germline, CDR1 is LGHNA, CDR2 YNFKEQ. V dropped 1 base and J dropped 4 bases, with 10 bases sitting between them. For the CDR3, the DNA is TGTGCCAGCAGCCAAGCACAGGGCCTTAATGAAAAACTGTTTTTT. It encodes CASSQAQGLNEKLFF.

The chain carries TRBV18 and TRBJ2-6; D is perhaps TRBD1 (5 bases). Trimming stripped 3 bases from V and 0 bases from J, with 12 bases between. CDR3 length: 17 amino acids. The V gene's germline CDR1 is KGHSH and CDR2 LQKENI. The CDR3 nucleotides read TGTGCCAGCTCACCCCTAGACAGCATCTCTGGGGCCAACGTCCTGACTTTC. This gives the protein CASSPLDSISGANVLTF.